The 12 T cell receptor beta chains below come from one sample, sequenced in a study of high-grade serous ovarian cancer treatment subgroups. Tumor samples were taken before definitive surgery or chemotherapy. Data came from immunoSEQ multiplex PCR; TCRdb stores just in-frame clones and leaves some out. The data show thousands of clones, 80% to 90% seen once. Input material: tumor tissue. The receptors were gathered from a human donor with high-grade serous ovarian cancer.

This chain joins TRBV10-3 and TRBJ2-2; 7 bases are shared with TRBD2. This CDR3 has 15 amino acids. Germline CDR1 is ENHRY and CDR2 is SYGVKD. With 8 bases clipped from V and 5 bases from J, the junction kept 11 bases outside the gene matches. The CDR3 bases are TGTGCCATCGCCGGGAAGCGGGAAGGAACCGGGGAGCTGTTTTTT. It yields the protein CAIAGKREGTGELFF.

The V call is TRBV6-6, the J call TRBJ2-3; 7 nucleotides align to TRBD1. CDR3 size: 14 residues. V lost 4 bases, J lost 2 bases, and 3 bases stayed unmatched. Germline CDR1 reads MNHNY; CDR2 reads SVGAGI (reference sequence). The CDR3 DNA sequence: TGTGCCAGCAGTTTGGGGACAGCCACAGATACGCAGTATTTT. It codes for CASSLGTATDTQYF.

This chain uses TRBV5-4 with TRBJ2-1, with 12 bases identical to TRBD1. Per the germline V gene, CDR1 is SGHNT and CDR2 is YYREEE (reference sequence). This CDR3 has 17 residues. V gave up 4 bases and J gave up 7 bases; unmatched junction bases: 12. CDR3 amino acids: CASSVPRDRGRSNEQFF. The CDR3 DNA follows: TGTGCCAGCAGCGTACCCCGGGACAGGGGGCGTAGTAATGAGCAGTTCTTC.

J is TRBJ2-7 and V is TRBV29-1, with a possible D match to TRBD2 (5 bases). V was cut by 5 bases and J by 7 bases, with 21 bases left in between. The CDR3 has 14 amino acids. Looked up from germline, CDR1 is SQVTM and CDR2 is ANQGSEA. CDR3 in DNA: TGCAGCGTTCCTAGGGTGTGGCTCCCGGGGGAGCAGTACTTC. Residues: CSVPRVWLPGEQYF.

CDR3 sequence (DNA): TGCGCCAGCAGCCAAGATAACCCCGCCTCGGGGACCTTGGGCACAGATACGCAGTATTTT. Amino acids: CASSQDNPASGTLGTDTQYF. The rearrangement links TRBV4-3 to TRBJ2-3, with D possibly called TRBD1 or TRBD2 (5 bases each). CDR1 and CDR2 (germline): LGHNA, YSLEER. CDR3 size: 20 residues. The ends were cut back, 0 bases at V and 1 base at J, with 23 bases in the middle.

The V gene is TRBV27, the J gene TRBJ2-1, with no clear D. V was shortened by 6 bases and J by 9 bases, with 18 bases between the two germline ends. There are 14 residues in the CDR3. Germline values: CDR1 MNHEY, CDR2 SMNVEV (reference sequence). The CDR3 sequence: CASSSDTRVGEQFF. CDR3 nucleotide sequence: TGTGCCAGCAGCTCCGACACCCGGGTGGGTGAGCAGTTCTTC.

The chain carries TRBV9 and TRBJ2-5; maybe TRBD1 (7 bases). V was pared by 4 bases and J by 5 bases, with 15 bases between. The CDR3 consists of 14 residues. Germline CDR1 is SGDLS and CDR2 is YYNGEE. CDR3 coding DNA: TGTGCCAGCAGCCTTCAGGGGGGTGGGGAGACCCAGTACTTC. The encoded protein is CASSLQGGGETQYF.

CDR3 amino acids: CASNRGLNTEAFF. CDR3 coding DNA: TGTGCCAGCAACAGGGGCCTGAACACTGAAGCTTTCTTT. The chain links TRBV6-5 to TRBJ1-1; 7 nucleotides line up with TRBD1. The CDR3 is 13 residues long. Germline CDR1 reads MNHEY; CDR2 reads SVGAGI. With V trimmed by 7 bases and J by 0 bases, 2 bases remained unmatched.

V gene TRBV11-3 combines with J gene TRBJ1-1; D gene ambiguous. V was cut by 1 base and J by 0 bases, with 3 bases left in between. From germline, CDR1 is SGHNT and CDR2 YENEEA. This CDR3 has 13 residues. The CDR3 sequence is CASSLGLNTEAFF. CDR3 sequence (DNA): TGTGCCAGCAGCTTAGGACTGAACACTGAAGCTTTCTTT.

The chain uses TRBV28 and TRBJ2-3; TRBD2 agrees at 7 bases. After removal of 5 bases from V and 2 bases from J, the junction contained 10 bases not matched to a gene. This CDR3 region has 16 residues. CDR1 MDHEN and CDR2 SYDVKM come from the germline V gene. The CDR3 sequence is CASSHHGGGDTDTQYF. CDR3 in DNA: TGTGCCAGCAGTCATCATGGGGGAGGGGACACAGATACGCAGTATTTT.

The chain has TRBV28 and TRBJ2-1; 8 nucleotides match TRBD1. CDR1 MDHEN and CDR2 SYDVKM come from the germline V gene. The CDR3 runs 14 residues. The J segment lost 5 bases and the V segment lost 5 bases, leaving 5 bases of the junction unmatched. In DNA form, the CDR3 reads TGTGCCAGCAGTATACAGGGGGTTAACAATGAGCAGTTCTTC. Translating gives CASSIQGVNNEQFF.

J is TRBJ1-2 and V is TRBV6-1; weak D call: TRBD1 (6 bases). Trimming took off 4 bases at V and 2 bases at J, with 8 bases between the two ends. CDR1 and CDR2 (germline): MNHNS, SASEGT. The CDR3 is 13 amino acids. CDR3 residues: CASSGTENYGYTF. The CDR3 bases are TGTGCCAGCAGTGGGACAGAGAACTATGGCTACACCTTC.